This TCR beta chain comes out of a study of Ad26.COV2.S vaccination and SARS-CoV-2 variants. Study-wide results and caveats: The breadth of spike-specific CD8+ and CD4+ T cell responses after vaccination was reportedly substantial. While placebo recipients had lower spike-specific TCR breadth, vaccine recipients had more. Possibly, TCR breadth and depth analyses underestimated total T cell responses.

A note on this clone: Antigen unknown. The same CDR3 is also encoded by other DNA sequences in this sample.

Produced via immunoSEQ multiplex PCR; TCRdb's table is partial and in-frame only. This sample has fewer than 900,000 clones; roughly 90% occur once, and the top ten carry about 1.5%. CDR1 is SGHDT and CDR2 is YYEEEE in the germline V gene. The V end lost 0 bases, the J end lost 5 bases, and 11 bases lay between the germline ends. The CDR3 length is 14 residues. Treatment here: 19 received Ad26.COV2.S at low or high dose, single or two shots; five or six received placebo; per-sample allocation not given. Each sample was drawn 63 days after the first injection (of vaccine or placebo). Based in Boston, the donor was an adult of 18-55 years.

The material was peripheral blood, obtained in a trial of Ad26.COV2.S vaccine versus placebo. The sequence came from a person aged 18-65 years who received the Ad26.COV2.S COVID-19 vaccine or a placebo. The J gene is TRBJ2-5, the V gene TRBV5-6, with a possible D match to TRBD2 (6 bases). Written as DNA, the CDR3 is TGTGCCAGCAGCTTGGCGGGAGTAGCGGAGACCCAGTACTTC. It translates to CASSLAGVAETQYF.